These T cell receptor beta chains were read from a single sample in a study of cytomegalovirus exposure and HLA in healthy donors. Assay: immunoSEQ multiplex PCR; the TCRdb copy retains only in-frame clones and omits some. This table has under 150,000 clones, approximately 80% appearing once. Sequencing was carried out using PBMCs. These receptors were taken from a human donor in good health. Both conserved end residues are part of each CDR3. The order of the fields is D gene, J gene, clone size, V gene, CDR3 protein, CDR3 DNA. A D gene is named only where the DNA matches it firmly. Clone size is stated in some rows and not others, as once, few, many or a class when expanded.

. | TRBJ2-7 | . | TRBV5-6 | CASSLPGYSYEQYF | TGTGCCAGCAGCTTACCAGGGTATTCCTACGAGCAGTACTTC
. | TRBJ1-5 | few | TRBV4-1 | CASSQGGAVDQPQHF | TGCGCCAGCAGCCAAGGGGGCGCAGTCGATCAGCCCCAGCATTTT
TRBD2 | TRBJ2-1 | . | TRBV7-2 | CASSSPSSSGVYNEQFF | TGTGCCAGCAGCTCACCCTCCTCTAGCGGGGTCTACAATGAGCAGTTCTTC
TRBD1 | TRBJ1-4 | . | TRBV4-1 | CASSQPGQGRKTVF | TGCGCCAGCAGCCAGCCGGGACAGGGACGAAAAACTGTTTTT
. | TRBJ1-5 | . | TRBV19 | CASRIQASNQPQHF | TGTGCCAGTAGGATACAGGCCAGCAATCAGCCCCAGCATTTT
TRBD2 | TRBJ2-7 | . | TRBV7-9 | CASSTSGGAGHHEQYF | TGTGCCAGCAGCACCAGCGGGGGGGCAGGTCACCACGAGCAGTACTTC
TRBD1 | TRBJ1-4 | . | TRBV19 | CASSPGQGGGKLFF | TGTGCCAGTAGCCCGGGACAGGGAGGTGGAAAACTGTTTTTT
TRBD1 | TRBJ2-7 | once | TRBV28 | CASSLSYRGREQYF | TGTGCCAGCAGTTTGTCTTACAGGGGGAGGGAGCAGTACTTC
. | TRBJ2-7 | . | TRBV29-1 | CSAGEGQAAYEQYF | TGCAGCGCCGGGGAGGGACAGGCGGCCTACGAGCAGTACTTC
. | TRBJ2-7 | . | TRBV9 | CASSPDRKAYEQYF | TGTGCCAGCAGCCCTGACAGAAAAGCCTACGAGCAGTACTTC
TRBD1 | TRBJ1-2 | . | TRBV25-1 | CASRDRSYGYTF | TGTGCCTCAAGGGACAGGTCGTATGGCTACACCTTC
. | TRBJ1-1 | . | TRBV4-2 | CASTAMGHLNTEAFF | TGTGCCAGCACCGCCATGGGACACCTGAACACTGAAGCTTTCTTT
. | TRBJ2-6 | . | TRBV12-5 | CASGLASSNVLTF | TGTGCTAGTGGTTTGGCGTCGTCCAACGTCCTGACTTTC
. | TRBJ1-4 | many | TRBV6-1 | CASSEWGGTNEKLFF | TGTGCCAGCAGTGAATGGGGAGGAACTAATGAAAAACTGTTTTTT
. | TRBJ1-2 | few | TRBV6-1 | CASNFQGYGYTF | TGTGCCAGCAACTTTCAGGGCTATGGCTACACCTTC
. | TRBJ2-3 | few | TRBV6-1 | CASSKGDTDTQYF | TGTGCCAGCAGTAAAGGAGACACAGATACGCAGTATTTT
. | TRBJ2-3 | . | TRBV7-9 | CASSLARRDSGTQYF | TGTGCCAGCAGCTTAGCACGGAGAGACAGTGGTACGCAGTATTTT
. | TRBJ1-2 | . | TRBV5-1 | CASSFGPEYDHGYTF | TGCGCCAGCAGCTTTGGGCCTGAGTACGATCATGGCTACACCTTC
. | TRBJ2-7 | . | TRBV5-6 | CASLRERYPLEQYF | TGTGCCAGCCTTCGGGAGCGCTACCCCCTCGAGCAGTACTTC
. | TRBJ2-3 | . | TRBV27 | CASSPIADTQYF | TGTGCCAGCAGCCCCATAGCAGATACGCAGTATTTT
TRBD1 | TRBJ2-5 | . | TRBV28 | CASSGTVKETQYF | TGTGCCAGCAGCGGGACAGTCAAAGAGACCCAGTACTTC
TRBD2 | TRBJ2-1 | . | TRBV4-1 | CASSLLGGNEQFF | TGCGCCAGCAGCCTGCTCGGGGGGAATGAGCAGTTCTTC
TRBD1 | TRBJ1-1 | . | TRBV7-9 | CASSLDRGGTEAFF | TGTGCCAGCAGCTTAGACAGGGGTGGCACTGAAGCTTTCTTT
TRBD2 | TRBJ2-1 | . | TRBV6-5 | CASSDGAGGYNEQFF | TGTGCCAGCTCCGATGGGGCGGGGGGGTACAATGAGCAGTTCTTC
. | TRBJ2-7 | . | TRBV19 | CASSVFLGGEQYF | TGTGCCAGTAGTGTTTTTTTAGGCGGGGAGCAGTACTTC
TRBD1 | TRBJ1-1 | . | TRBV5-1 | CASSLATGTGDTEAFF | TGCGCCAGCAGCTTGGCGACAGGGACGGGGGACACTGAAGCTTTCTTT
TRBD1 | TRBJ1-1 | . | TRBV12-5 | CASGPGDRGYTEAFF | TGTGCTAGTGGTCCGGGGGACAGGGGGTACACTGAAGCTTTCTTT
. | TRBJ1-5 | once | TRBV2 | CASIAGLYQPQHF | TGTGCCAGCATAGCAGGGCTATATCAGCCCCAGCATTTT
TRBD1 | TRBJ1-2 | . | TRBV5-1 | CASSPWGQGVSGYTF | TGCGCCAGCAGCCCGTGGGGACAGGGAGTTTCTGGCTACACCTTC
. | TRBJ1-5 | . | TRBV10-2 | CASSEDKSSNQPQHF | TGCGCCAGCAGTGAGGATAAGAGTAGCAATCAGCCCCAGCATTTT
TRBD2 | TRBJ2-7 | . | TRBV4-1 | CASSHGGTSDHEQYF | TGCGCCAGCAGCCATGGAGGGACTAGCGACCACGAGCAGTACTTC
TRBD1 | TRBJ2-2 | . | TRBV2 | CASTPRTGGFTGELFF | TGTGCCAGCACACCCAGAACAGGGGGCTTTACCGGGGAGCTGTTTTTT
. | TRBJ1-5 | . | TRBV4-2 | CASSQDSLSNQPQHF | TGTGCCAGCAGCCAAGATTCCTTAAGCAATCAGCCCCAGCATTTT
TRBD1 | TRBJ2-5 | . | TRBV5-1 | CASTRTGKETQYF | TGCGCCAGCACCAGGACAGGGAAAGAGACCCAGTACTTC
. | TRBJ1-3 | . | TRBV6-5 | CASSTISPGNTIYF | TGTGCCAGCAGCACTATATCACCCGGAAACACCATATATTTT
. | TRBJ1-1 | . | TRBV2 | CASSEAATEAFF | TGTGCCAGCAGTGAAGCGGCCACTGAAGCTTTCTTT
. | TRBJ2-5 | . | TRBV19 | CASSSQRGEVQYF | TGTGCCAGTAGTAGTCAAAGAGGTGAAGTCCAGTACTTC
. | TRBJ1-2 | . | TRBV5-1 | CASSFRTLDGYTF | TGCGCCAGCAGCTTCCGTACTTTGGATGGCTACACCTTC